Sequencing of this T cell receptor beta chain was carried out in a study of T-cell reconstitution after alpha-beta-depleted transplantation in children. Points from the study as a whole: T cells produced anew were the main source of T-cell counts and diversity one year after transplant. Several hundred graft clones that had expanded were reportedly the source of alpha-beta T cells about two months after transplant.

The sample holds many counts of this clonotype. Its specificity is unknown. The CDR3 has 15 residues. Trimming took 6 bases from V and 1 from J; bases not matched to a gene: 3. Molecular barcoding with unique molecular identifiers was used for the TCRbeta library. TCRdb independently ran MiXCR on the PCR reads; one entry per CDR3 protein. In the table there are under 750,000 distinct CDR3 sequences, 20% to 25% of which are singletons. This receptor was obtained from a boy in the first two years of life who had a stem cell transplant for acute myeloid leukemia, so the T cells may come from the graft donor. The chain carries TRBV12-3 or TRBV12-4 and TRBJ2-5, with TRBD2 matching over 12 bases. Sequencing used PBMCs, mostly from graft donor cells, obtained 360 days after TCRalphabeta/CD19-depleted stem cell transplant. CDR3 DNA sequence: TGTGCCAGCAGCTCACTAGCGGGGGGCCAAGAGACCCAGTACTTC. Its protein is CASSSLAGGQETQYF.